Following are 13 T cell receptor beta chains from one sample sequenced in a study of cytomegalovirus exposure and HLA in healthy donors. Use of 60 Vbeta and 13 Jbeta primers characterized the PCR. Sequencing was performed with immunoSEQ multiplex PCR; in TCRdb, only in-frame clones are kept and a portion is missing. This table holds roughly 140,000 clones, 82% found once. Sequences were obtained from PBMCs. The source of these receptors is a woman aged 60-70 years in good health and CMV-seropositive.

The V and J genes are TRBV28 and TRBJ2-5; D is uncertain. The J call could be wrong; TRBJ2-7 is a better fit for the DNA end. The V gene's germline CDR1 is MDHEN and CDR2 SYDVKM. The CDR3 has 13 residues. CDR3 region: CASRTLESYEQYF. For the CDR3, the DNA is TGTGCCAGCAGAACCCTGGAGTCCTACGAGCAGTACTTC.

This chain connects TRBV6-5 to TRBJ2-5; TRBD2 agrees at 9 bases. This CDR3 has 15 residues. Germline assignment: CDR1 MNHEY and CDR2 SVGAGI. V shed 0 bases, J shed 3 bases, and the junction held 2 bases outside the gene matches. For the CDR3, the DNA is TGTGCCAGCAGTTACTCGTTAGCGGGAGAAGAGACCCAGTACTTC. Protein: CASSYSLAGEETQYF.

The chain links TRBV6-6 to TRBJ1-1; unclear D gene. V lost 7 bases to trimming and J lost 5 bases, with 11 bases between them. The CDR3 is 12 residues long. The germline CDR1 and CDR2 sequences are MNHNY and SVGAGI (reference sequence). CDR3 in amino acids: CASNRPGTEAFF. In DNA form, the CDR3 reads TGTGCCAGCAACAGACCTGGGACTGAAGCTTTCTTT.

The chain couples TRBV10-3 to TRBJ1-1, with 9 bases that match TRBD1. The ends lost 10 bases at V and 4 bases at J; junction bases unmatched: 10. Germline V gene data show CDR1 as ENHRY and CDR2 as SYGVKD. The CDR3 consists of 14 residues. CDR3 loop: CASYRGLGGTEAFF. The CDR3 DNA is TGTGCCAGCTACAGGGGGCTCGGGGGCACTGAAGCTTTCTTT.

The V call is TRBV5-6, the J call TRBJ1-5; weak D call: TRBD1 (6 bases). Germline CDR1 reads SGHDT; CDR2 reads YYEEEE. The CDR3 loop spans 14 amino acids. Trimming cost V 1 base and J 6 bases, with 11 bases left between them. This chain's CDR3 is CASSLSPGAQPQHF. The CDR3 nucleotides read TGTGCCAGCAGCTTGAGTCCAGGGGCTCAGCCCCAGCATTTT.

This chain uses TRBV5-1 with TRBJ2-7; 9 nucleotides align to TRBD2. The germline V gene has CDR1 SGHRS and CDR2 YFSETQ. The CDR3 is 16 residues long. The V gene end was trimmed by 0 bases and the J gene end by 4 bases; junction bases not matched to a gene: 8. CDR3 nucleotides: TGCGCCAGCAGCTTGGGGGCTAGCGGGGCCCAATACGAGCAGTACTTC. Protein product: CASSLGASGAQYEQYF.

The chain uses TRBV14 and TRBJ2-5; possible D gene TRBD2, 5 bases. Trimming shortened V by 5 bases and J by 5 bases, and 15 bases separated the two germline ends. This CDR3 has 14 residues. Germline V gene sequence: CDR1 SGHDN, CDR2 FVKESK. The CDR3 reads CASSDRRVWETQYF. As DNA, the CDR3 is TGTGCCAGCAGCGATCGGCGGGTCTGGGAGACCCAGTACTTC.

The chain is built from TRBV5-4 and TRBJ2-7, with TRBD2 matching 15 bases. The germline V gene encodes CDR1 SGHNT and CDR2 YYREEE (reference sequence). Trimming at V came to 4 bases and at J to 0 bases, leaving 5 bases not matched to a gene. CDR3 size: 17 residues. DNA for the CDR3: TGTGCCAGCAGCAAAGGACTAGCGGGAGGGAGCTCCTACGAGCAGTACTTC. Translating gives CASSKGLAGGSSYEQYF.

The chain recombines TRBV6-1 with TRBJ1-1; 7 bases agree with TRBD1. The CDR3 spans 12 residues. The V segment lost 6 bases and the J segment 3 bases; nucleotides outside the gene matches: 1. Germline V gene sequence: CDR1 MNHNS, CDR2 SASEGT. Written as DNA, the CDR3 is TGTGCCAGCAGACAGGGGTACACTGAAGCTTTCTTT. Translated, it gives CASRQGYTEAFF.

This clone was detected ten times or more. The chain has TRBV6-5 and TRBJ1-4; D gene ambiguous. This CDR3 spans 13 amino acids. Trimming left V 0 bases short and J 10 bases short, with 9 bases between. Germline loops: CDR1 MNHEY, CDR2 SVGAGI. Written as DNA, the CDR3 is TGTGCCAGCAGTTACTCAACCGCGGGAAAACTGTTTTTT. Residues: CASSYSTAGKLFF.

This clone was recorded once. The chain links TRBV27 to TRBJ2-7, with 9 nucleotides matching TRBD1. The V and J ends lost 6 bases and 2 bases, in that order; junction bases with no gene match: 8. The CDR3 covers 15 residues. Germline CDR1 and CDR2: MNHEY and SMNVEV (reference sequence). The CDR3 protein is CASRSLGQGPYEQYF. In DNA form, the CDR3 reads TGTGCCAGCAGAAGCCTCGGACAGGGGCCCTACGAGCAGTACTTC.

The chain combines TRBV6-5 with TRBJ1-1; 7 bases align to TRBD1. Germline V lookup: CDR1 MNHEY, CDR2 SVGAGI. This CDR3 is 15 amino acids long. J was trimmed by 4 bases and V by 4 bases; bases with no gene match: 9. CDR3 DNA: TGTGCCAGCAGTTGCTCACAGGGGATGGTCACTGAAGCTTTCTTT. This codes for CASSCSQGMVTEAFF.

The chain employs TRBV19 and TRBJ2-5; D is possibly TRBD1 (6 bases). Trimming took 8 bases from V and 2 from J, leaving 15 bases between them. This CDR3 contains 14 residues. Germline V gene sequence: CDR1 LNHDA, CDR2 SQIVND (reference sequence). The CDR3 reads CASAPTGPQETQYF. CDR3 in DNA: TGTGCCAGTGCTCCGACAGGCCCTCAAGAGACCCAGTACTTC.